The clone carrying this T cell receptor beta chain was seen repeatedly, ten times or more. What it binds is not known. The record originates from a study of T-cell reconstitution after alpha-beta-depleted transplantation in children. The V gene's germline CDR1 is SGHRS and CDR2 YFSETQ. Deletions cut 7 bases from V and 2 bases from J, with 10 bases between. The length of the CDR3 is 13 residues. Study-wide results and caveats: Recipient T cells and thymic progenitors that survived gave rise to the high TCRbeta diversity observed at day 60 in some patients.

For TCRbeta, the library was prepared with unique molecular identifiers. One entry per CDR3 protein, called by TCRdb with MiXCR from the PCR reads. The table records approximately 200,000 distinct CDR3 sequences, just under 6.5% of them present only once. Sequencing was performed on PBMCs, taken before TCRalphabeta/CD19-depleted stem cell transplant. The TCR was taken from a girl under three years old with combined immunodeficiency, due to receive a stem cell transplant. V gene TRBV5-1 combines with J gene TRBJ1-5; D is uncertain. CDR3 sequence (DNA): TGCGCCAGCTATCAGGCCCGCAATCAGCCCCAGCATTTT. Translation gives CASYQARNQPQHF.